These T cell receptor beta chains were read from a single sample in a study of blood T cell repertoires in COVID-19. Sequencing used immunoSEQ multiplex PCR; TCRdb keeps in-frame clones, though not all of them. The data contain about 170,000 clones, roughly 90% of them seen just once; the ten biggest clones take up around 24%. The material sequenced was peripheral blood. The receptors come from a man in his sixties with acute or convalescent COVID-19. The CDR3 runs from the conserved cysteine through the conserved F or W. Where a row states a size, it is once, few, many or the class of an expanded clone; other rows omit it.

17,TRBJ2-1,once,TRBV9,CASSVGGLAGGGNEQFF
12,TRBJ2-2,-,TRBV4-1,CASSPLTGELFF
14,TRBJ1-3,-,TRBV7-2,CASSLNRRSNTIYF
16,TRBJ1-1,-,TRBV3-1/TRBV3-2,CASSPIVGSSYTEAFF
12,TRBJ2-4,-,TRBV12-3/TRBV12-4,CASTNRREYQYF
14,TRBJ1-1,-,TRBV15,CATSREGDTRNAFF
14,TRBJ2-3,-,TRBV2,CASSLRDYTDTQYF
16,TRBJ2-1,-,TRBV6-5,CASSSGGLVASNEQFF
13,TRBJ1-6,-,TRBV29-1,CSVETGKGSPLHF
18,TRBJ2-1,-,TRBV14,CASSQGRSGGRSYNEQFF
17,TRBJ2-3,-,TRBV7-2,CASSFRPEGGLTDTQYF
11,TRBJ2-2,-,TRBV28,CATSYYRELFF
15,TRBJ1-6,-,TRBV5-4,CASSGGQGADSPLHF
18,TRBJ2-3,-,TRBV24-1,CATGGDRGLSAHTDTQYF
15,TRBJ1-2,-,TRBV24-1,CATSGPTGDGYGYTF
14,TRBJ1-3,-,TRBV18,CASSPRTGLNTIYF
15,TRBJ2-5,-,TRBV9,CASSATGGGGETQYF
15,TRBJ2-2,-,TRBV5-8,CASSLGALSFGELFF
16,TRBJ2-7,-,TRBV10-3,CAISDENVYRDYEQYF
15,TRBJ1-2,-,TRBV27,CASSLTERGAHGYTF
14,TRBJ2-7,-,TRBV9,CASSVGGSAYEQYF
13,TRBJ2-3,-,TRBV11-1,CASSLPGTDTQYF
14,TRBJ2-1,-,TRBV7-9,CASSAGGLYNEQFF
14,TRBJ2-1,-,TRBV7-2,CASSRGGGYNEQFF
14,TRBJ1-3,few,TRBV6-1,CASSELGAALTIYF
15,TRBJ1-1,-,TRBV19,CASSITGLPNTEAFF